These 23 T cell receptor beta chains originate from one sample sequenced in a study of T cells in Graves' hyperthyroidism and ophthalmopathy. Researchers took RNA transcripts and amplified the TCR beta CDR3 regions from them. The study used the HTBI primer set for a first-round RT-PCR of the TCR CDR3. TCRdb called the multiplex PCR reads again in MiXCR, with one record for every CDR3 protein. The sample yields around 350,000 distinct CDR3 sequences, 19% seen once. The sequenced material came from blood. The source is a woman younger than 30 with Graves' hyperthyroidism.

The chain's CDR3 is CASSPRSGGSTDEQYF. CDR3 DNA: TGTGCCAGCAGTCCGCGCAGCGGGGGTTCGACCGACGAGCAGTACTTC. V usage is TRBV27 and J usage is TRBJ2-7, with 8 bases identical to TRBD2. The CDR3 runs 16 residues. Germline CDR1 is MNHEY and CDR2 is SMNVEV (reference sequence). J was trimmed by 5 bases and V by 5 bases; bases with no gene match: 14.

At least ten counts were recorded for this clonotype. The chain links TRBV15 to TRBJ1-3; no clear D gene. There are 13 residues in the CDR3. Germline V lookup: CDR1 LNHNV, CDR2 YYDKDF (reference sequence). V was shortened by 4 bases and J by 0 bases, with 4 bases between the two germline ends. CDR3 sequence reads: CATSTLSGNTIYF. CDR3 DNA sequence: TGTGCCACCAGCACACTCTCTGGAAACACCATATATTTT.

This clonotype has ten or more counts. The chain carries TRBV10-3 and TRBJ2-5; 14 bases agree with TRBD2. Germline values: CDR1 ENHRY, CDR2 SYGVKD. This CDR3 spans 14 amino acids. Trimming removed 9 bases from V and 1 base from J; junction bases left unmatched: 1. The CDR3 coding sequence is TGTGCCATTGGGACTAGCGGGGGCCAAGAGACCCAGTACTTC. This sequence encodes CAIGTSGGQETQYF.

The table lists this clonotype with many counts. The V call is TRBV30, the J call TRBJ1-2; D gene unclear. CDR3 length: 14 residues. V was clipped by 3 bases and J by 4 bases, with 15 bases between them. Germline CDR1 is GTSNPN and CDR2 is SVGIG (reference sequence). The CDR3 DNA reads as TGTGCCTGGAGCCTCGGGCCCCTGGGCTATGGCTACACCTTC. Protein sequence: CAWSLGPLGYGYTF.

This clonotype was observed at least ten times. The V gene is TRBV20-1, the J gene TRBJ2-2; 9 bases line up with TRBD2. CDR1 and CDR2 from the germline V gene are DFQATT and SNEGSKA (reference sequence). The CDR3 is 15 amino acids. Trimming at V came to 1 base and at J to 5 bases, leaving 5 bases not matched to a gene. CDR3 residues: CSARGERGETGELFF. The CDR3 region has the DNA TGCAGTGCTAGAGGGGAGCGGGGGGAAACCGGGGAGCTGTTTTTT.

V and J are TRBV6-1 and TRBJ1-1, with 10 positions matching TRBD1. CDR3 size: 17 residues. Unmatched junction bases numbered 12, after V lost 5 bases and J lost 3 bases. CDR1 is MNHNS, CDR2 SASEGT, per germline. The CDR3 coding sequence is TGTGCCAGCAGTCCATCGACAGGGGGCTATTACTACACTGAAGCTTTCTTT. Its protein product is CASSPSTGGYYYTEAFF.

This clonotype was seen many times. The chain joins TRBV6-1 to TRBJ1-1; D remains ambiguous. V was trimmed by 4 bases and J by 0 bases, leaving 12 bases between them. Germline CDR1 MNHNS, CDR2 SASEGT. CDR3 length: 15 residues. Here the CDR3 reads CASSAERYLNTEAFF. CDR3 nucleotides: TGTGCCAGCAGTGCAGAAAGGTATTTGAACACTGAAGCTTTCTTT.

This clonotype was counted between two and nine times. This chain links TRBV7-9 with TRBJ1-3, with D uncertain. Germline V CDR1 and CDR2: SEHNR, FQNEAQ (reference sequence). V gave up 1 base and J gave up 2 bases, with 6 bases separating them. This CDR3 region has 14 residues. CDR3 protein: CASSLGETGNTIYF. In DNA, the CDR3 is TGTGCCAGCAGCTTAGGGGAGACTGGAAACACCATATATTTT.

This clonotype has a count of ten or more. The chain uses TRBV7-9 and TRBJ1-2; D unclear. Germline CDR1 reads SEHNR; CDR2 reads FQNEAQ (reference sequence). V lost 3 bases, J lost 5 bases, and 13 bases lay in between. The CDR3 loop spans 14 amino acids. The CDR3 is CASSLMFGKYGYTF. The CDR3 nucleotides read TGTGCCAGCAGCTTGATGTTTGGGAAGTATGGCTACACCTTC.

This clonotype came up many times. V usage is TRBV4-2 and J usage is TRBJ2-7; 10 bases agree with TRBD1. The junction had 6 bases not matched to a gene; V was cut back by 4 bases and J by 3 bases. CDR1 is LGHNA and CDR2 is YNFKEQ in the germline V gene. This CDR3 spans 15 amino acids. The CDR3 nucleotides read TGTGCCAGCAGCCCCCGAGGACAGGGGGACTACGAGCAGTACTTC. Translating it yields CASSPRGQGDYEQYF.

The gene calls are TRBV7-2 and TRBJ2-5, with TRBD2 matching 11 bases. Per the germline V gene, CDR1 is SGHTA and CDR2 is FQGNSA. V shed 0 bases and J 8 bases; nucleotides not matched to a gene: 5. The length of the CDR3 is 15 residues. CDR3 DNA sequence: TGTGCCAGCAGCTTAGCAGGGACTAGCGGAAGAACCCAGTACTTC. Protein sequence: CASSLAGTSGRTQYF.

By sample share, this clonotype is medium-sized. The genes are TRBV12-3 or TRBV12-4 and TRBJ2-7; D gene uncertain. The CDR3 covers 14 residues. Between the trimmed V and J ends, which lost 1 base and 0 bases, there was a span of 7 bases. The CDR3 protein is CASSLGQPSYEQYF. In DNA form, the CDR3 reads TGTGCCAGCAGTTTAGGGCAACCCTCCTACGAGCAGTACTTC.

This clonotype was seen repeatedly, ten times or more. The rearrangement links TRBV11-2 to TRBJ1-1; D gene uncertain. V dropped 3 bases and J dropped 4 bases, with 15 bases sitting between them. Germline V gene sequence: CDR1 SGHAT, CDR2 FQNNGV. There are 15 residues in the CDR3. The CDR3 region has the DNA TGTGCCAGCAGCTTCGGATATGAACGAGTCACTGAAGCTTTCTTT. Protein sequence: CASSFGYERVTEAFF.

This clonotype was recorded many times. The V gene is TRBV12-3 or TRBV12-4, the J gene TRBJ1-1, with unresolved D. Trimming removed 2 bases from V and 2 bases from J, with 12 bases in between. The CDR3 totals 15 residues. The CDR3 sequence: CASSLSAGENTEAFF. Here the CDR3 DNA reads TGTGCCAGCAGTTTAAGCGCAGGAGAAAACACTGAAGCTTTCTTT.

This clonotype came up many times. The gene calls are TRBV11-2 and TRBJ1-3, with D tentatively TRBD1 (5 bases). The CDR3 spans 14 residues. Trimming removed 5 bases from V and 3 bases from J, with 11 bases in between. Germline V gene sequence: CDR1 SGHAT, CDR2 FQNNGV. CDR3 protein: CASSRSGVGNTIYF. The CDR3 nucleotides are TGTGCCAGCAGCCGATCGGGGGTTGGAAACACCATATATTTT.

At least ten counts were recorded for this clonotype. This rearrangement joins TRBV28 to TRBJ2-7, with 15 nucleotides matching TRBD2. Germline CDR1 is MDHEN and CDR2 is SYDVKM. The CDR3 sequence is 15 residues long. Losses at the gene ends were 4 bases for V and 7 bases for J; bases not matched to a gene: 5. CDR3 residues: CASSSRTSGGVEQYF. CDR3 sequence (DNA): TGTGCCAGCAGTTCCAGGACTAGCGGGGGGGTTGAGCAGTACTTC.

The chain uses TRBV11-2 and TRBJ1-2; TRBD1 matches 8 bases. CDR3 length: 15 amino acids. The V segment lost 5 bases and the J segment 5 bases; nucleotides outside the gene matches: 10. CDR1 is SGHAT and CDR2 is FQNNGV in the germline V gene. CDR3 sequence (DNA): TGTGCCAGCAGCGCCCGATCAAGGACAGGGTATGGCTACACCTTC. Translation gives CASSARSRTGYGYTF. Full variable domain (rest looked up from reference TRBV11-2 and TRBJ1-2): EAGVAQSPRYKIIEKRQSVAFWCNPISGHATLYWYQQILGQGPKLLIQFQNNGVVDDSQLPKDRFSAERLKGVDSTLKIQPAKLEDSAVYLCASSARSRTGYGYTFGSGTRLTVV.

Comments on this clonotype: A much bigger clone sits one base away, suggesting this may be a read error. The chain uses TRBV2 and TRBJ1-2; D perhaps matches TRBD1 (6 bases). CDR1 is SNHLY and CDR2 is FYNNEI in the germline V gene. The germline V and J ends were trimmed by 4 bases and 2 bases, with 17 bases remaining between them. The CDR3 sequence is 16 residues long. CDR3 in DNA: TGTGCCAGCAGTGTATTTTCCAGGAGGGGGAACTATGGCTACACCTTC. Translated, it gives CASSVFSRRGNYGYTF.

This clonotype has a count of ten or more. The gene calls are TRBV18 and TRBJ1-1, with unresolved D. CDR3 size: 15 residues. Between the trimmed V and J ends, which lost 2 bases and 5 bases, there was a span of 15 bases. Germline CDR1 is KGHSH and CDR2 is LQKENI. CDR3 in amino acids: CASSPSLGDGTEAFF. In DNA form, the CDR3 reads TGTGCCAGCTCACCATCCTTAGGCGACGGAACTGAAGCTTTCTTT.

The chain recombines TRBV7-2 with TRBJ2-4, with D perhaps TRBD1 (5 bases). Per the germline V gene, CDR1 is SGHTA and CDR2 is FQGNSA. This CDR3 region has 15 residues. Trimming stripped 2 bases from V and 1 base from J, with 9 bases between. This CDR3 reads CASSLKAGAKNIQYF. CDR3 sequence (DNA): TGTGCCAGCAGCTTAAAGGCAGGGGCCAAAAACATTCAGTACTTC.

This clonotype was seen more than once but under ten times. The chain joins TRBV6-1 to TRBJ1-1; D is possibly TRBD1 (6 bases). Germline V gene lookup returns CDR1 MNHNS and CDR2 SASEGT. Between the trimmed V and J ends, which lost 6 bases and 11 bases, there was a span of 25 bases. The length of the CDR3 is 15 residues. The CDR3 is CASRTPLTGKREAFF. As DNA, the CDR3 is TGTGCCAGCAGGACCCCCCTCACAGGGAAGAGGGAGGCTTTCTTT.

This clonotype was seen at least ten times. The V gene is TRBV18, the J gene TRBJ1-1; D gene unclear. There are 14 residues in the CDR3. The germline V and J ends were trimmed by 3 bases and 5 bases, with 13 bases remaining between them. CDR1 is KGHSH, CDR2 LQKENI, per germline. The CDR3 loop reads CASSPIPGRTEAFF. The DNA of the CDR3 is TGTGCCAGCTCACCCATCCCGGGAAGGACTGAAGCTTTCTTT.

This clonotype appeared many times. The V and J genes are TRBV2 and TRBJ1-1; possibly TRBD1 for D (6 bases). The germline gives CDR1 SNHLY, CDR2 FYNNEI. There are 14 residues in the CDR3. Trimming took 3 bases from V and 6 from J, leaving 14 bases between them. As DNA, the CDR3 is TGTGCCAGCAGTGAGAGGGACGGGGGCTCTGAAGCTTTCTTT. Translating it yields CASSERDGGSEAFF.